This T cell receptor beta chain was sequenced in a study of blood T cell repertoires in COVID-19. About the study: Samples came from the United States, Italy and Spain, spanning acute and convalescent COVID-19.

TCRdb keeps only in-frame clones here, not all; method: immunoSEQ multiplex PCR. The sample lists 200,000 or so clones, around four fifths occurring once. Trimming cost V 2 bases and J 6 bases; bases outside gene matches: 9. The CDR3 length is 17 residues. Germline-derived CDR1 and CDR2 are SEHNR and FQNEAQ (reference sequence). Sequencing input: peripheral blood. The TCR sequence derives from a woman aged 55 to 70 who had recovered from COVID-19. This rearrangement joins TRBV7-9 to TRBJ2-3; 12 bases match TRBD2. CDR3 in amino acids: CASSLYLAGGRGDTQYF. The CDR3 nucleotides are TGTGCCAGCAGCTTATACCTAGCGGGGGGGCGAGGGGATACGCAGTATTTT.